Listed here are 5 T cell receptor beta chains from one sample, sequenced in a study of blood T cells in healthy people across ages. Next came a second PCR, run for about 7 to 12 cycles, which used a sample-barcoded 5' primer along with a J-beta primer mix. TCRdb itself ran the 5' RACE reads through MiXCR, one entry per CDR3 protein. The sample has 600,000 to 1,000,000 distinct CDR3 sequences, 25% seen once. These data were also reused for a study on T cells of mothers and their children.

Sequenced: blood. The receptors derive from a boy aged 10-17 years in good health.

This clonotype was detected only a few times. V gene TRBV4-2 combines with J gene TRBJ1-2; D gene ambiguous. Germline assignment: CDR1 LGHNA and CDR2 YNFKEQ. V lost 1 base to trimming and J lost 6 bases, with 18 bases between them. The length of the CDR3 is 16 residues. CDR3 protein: CASSQVQRDALDGYTF. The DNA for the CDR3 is TGTGCCAGCAGCCAAGTCCAGCGGGATGCGCTCGATGGCTACACCTTC.

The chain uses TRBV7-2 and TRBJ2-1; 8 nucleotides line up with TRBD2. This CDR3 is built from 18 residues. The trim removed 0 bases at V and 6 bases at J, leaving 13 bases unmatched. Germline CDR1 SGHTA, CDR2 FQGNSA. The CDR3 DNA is TGTGCCAGCAGCTTAGCAGAATTTAGCGGGACAATCGCCAATGAGCAGTTCTTC. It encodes CASSLAEFSGTIANEQFF.

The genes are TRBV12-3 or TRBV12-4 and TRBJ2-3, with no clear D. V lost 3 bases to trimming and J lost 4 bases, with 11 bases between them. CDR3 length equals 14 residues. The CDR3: CASSLETGPDTQYF. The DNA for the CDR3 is TGTGCCAGCAGTTTGGAGACCGGCCCAGATACGCAGTATTTT.

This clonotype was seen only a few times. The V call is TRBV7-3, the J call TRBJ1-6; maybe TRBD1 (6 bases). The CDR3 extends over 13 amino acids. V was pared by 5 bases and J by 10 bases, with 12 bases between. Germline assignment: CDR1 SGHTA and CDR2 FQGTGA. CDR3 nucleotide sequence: TGTGCCAGCAGCATACAGGGTTCGTCACCCCTCCACTTT. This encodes CASSIQGSSPLHF. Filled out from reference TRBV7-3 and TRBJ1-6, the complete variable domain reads GAGVSQTPSNKVTEKGKYVELRCDPISGHTALYWYRQSLGQGPEFLIYFQGTGAADDSGLPNDRFFAVRPEGSVSTLKIQRTERGDSAVYLCASSIQGSSPLHFGNGTRLTVT.

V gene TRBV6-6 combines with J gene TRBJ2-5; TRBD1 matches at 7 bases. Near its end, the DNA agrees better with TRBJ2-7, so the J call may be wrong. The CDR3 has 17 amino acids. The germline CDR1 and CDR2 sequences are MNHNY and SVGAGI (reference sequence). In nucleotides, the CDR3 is TGTGCCAGCAGCATAGCAGGGGTTACAGGGACAGCTAACGAGCAGTACTTC. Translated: CASSIAGVTGTANEQYF.